Following are 7 T cell receptor beta chains from one sample sequenced in a study of naive and memory T cell subsets. Amplification of ligated cDNA took four PCR rounds with SP2 and nested alpha and beta constant primers. MiXCR, applied by TCRdb to the 5' RACE reads, yields one record per CDR3 protein. The sample records approximately 32,000 distinct CDR3 sequences, over 15% being singletons. TCR cDNA received a 3' ligated oligonucleotide that carried a UMI. The receptors stem from a female donor in good health.

As to this clonotype: This may stem from a read error, because a much larger clone lies one nucleotide away. V usage is TRBV27 and J usage is TRBJ1-2, with D perhaps TRBD1 (6 bases). Germline V gene lookup returns CDR1 MNHEY and CDR2 SMNVEV (reference sequence). The CDR3 is 13 amino acids. In DNA, the CDR3 is TGTGCCAGCTGGGCGCAGGGGCTCGGTGGCGACACCTTC. Translation: CASWAQGLGGDTF.

This clonotype qualifies as medium-sized. This sequence joins TRBV29-1 and TRBJ2-1, with no clear D. This CDR3 has 13 amino acids. Germline lookup yields CDR1 SQVTM and CDR2 ANQGSEA. The CDR3 coding sequence is TGCAGTGGAAGCGCGAGCTCCTACAATGAGCAGTTCTTC. Amino acids: CSGSASSYNEQFF.

In its sample, this clonotype was seen many times. This chain links TRBV19 with TRBJ1-1; D not certain. The CDR3 spans 13 residues. The ends were cut back, 3 bases at V and 1 base at J, with 6 bases in the middle. Germline CDR1 is LNHDA and CDR2 is SQIVND (reference sequence). The CDR3 loop reads CASSIGRNTEAFF. The CDR3 bases are TGTGCCAGTAGTATCGGACGGAACACTGAAGCTTTCTTT.

This chain connects TRBV11-2 to TRBJ2-1; D might be TRBD2 (6 bases). The V end lost 6 bases, the J end lost 6 bases, and 15 bases lay between the germline ends. CDR1 is SGHAT and CDR2 is FQNNGV in the germline V gene. The CDR3 totals 14 residues. CDR3 amino acids: CASRPDYIVNEQFF. The CDR3 DNA follows: TGTGCCAGCAGGCCGGACTATATCGTCAATGAGCAGTTCTTC.

This clonotype was picked up many times. J is TRBJ1-5 and V is TRBV18, with D maybe TRBD1 (6 bases). Germline V gene lookup returns CDR1 KGHSH and CDR2 LQKENI. With 3 bases removed from V and 4 bases from J, the gap between germline ends came to 13 bases. This CDR3 contains 15 residues. The CDR3 protein is CASSPGAGTNQPQHF. CDR3 nucleotides: TGTGCCAGCTCACCGGGGGCAGGTACAAATCAGCCCCAGCATTTT.

In the case of this clonotype: One junction end disagrees with the germline gene, perhaps due to a read error. This rearrangement joins TRBV20-1 to TRBJ2-1; no definite D call. The CDR3 extends over 12 amino acids. The germline CDR1 and CDR2 sequences are DFQATT and SNEGSKA (reference sequence). The CDR3 DNA follows: TGCAGTGCTCGAGAACGCGTAAATGAGCAGTTCTTC. As protein: CSARERVNEQFF.

The rearrangement joins TRBV29-1 to TRBJ1-2; the D gene is possibly TRBD1 (6 bases). The CDR3 is 14 amino acids. Trimming took off 6 bases at V and 5 bases at J, with 19 bases between the two ends. Germline CDR1 and CDR2: SQVTM and ANQGSEA. The CDR3 DNA is TGCAGCGTCGGGGGTGGGGGCAGGGAGTATGGCTACACCTTC. Translating gives CSVGGGGREYGYTF.